Listed here are 28 T cell receptor beta chains from one sample, sequenced in a study of radiation and T cells in renal cell carcinoma. Produced via immunoSEQ multiplex PCR; TCRdb's table is partial and in-frame only. Of approximately 17,000 clones listed, around 50% are singletons. The treatment: 15 Gy SBRT to primary tumor, nephrectomy 4 weeks later. Sequenced here: tumor tissue, sampled from a patient whose treatment included radiotherapy and nephrectomy. The receptors were sampled from an older woman with renal cell carcinoma.

The table lists this clone with a count of one. The V gene is TRBV18, the J gene TRBJ1-1; weak D call: TRBD1 (5 bases). Germline-derived CDR1 and CDR2 are KGHSH and LQKENI. This CDR3 region has 14 residues. Trimming pared 3 bases from V and 4 bases from J, leaving 12 bases between. The CDR3 DNA follows: TGTGCCAGCTCACCGCAGTGGGGGGGCACTGAAGCTTTCTTT. It yields the protein CASSPQWGGTEAFF.

This chain connects TRBV7-9 to TRBJ2-7; the D is unclear. Deletions cut 2 bases from V and 0 bases from J, with 11 bases between. Germline V lookup: CDR1 SEHNR, CDR2 FQNEAQ (reference sequence). This CDR3 has 15 amino acids. In DNA, the CDR3 is TGTGCCAGCAGCTTATACCTAGACCACTCCTACGAGCAGTACTTC. Protein product: CASSLYLDHSYEQYF.

The chain couples TRBV19 to TRBJ2-1, with 10 positions matching TRBD2. V dropped 7 bases and J dropped 1; count of bases not matched to a gene: 4. The CDR3 contains 15 residues. The germline gives CDR1 LNHDA, CDR2 SQIVND (reference sequence). The CDR3 DNA is TGTGCCAGTACTCGGACTAGCGGTTCCTACAATGAGCAGTTCTTC. This gives the protein CASTRTSGSYNEQFF.

In its sample, this clone ranks as medium-sized. This sequence joins TRBV27 and TRBJ2-3; 7 positions match TRBD2. There are 15 residues in the CDR3. Per germline, CDR1 MNHEY and CDR2 SMNVEV (reference sequence). V lost 5 bases to trimming and J lost 1 base; unmatched junction nucleotides: 6. CDR3: CASSPLAGGTDTQYF. CDR3 DNA: TGTGCCAGCAGTCCTCTGGCGGGAGGCACAGATACGCAGTATTTT.

Ten or more counts support this clone. The chain joins TRBV27 to TRBJ1-3; TRBD1 might be the D (5 bases). This CDR3 is 17 amino acids long. Germline V lookup: CDR1 MNHEY, CDR2 SMNVEV (reference sequence). The V and J ends lost 5 bases and 0 bases respectively, with 17 bases between them. CDR3 loop: CASSPGLWGGSGNTIYF. The DNA of the CDR3 is TGTGCCAGCAGTCCGGGCTTGTGGGGCGGCTCTGGAAACACCATATATTTT.

The chain employs TRBV5-6 and TRBJ1-1; a possible D gene is TRBD1 (5 bases). V lost 1 base, J lost 3 bases, and 16 bases lay in between. There are 16 residues in the CDR3. Looked up from germline, CDR1 is SGHDT and CDR2 is YYEEEE. DNA of the CDR3: TGTGCCAGCAGCTTGTCGGGGTTTGGGACGGACACTGAAGCTTTCTTT. Its protein product is CASSLSGFGTDTEAFF.

The chain employs TRBV7-8 and TRBJ2-3; 8 nucleotides line up with TRBD1. Trimming at V came to 5 bases and at J to 2 bases, leaving 6 bases not matched to a gene. Germline lookup yields CDR1 SGHVS and CDR2 FQNEAQ. This CDR3 region has 15 residues. CDR3: CASSTRQGFTDTQYF. CDR3 sequence (DNA): TGTGCCAGCAGCACGAGACAGGGGTTCACAGATACGCAGTATTTT. The full variable domain, its missing parts supplied by reference TRBV7-8 and TRBJ2-3, is GAGVSQSPRYKVAKRGQDVALRCDPISGHVSLFWYQQALGQGPEFLTYFQNEAQLDKSGLPSDRFFAERPEGSVSTLKIQRTQQEDSAVYLCASSTRQGFTDTQYFGPGTRLTVL.

Only one count was recorded for this clone. V and J are TRBV14 and TRBJ2-5, with D unclear. Germline V CDR1 and CDR2: SGHDN, FVKESK. V was clipped by 2 bases and J by 5 bases, with 9 bases between them. The CDR3 is 13 residues long. The CDR3 sequence: CASSQRGPETQYF. The CDR3 DNA reads as TGTGCCAGCAGCCAAAGAGGTCCGGAGACCCAGTACTTC.

This clone was seen ten or more times. The chain is built from TRBV27 and TRBJ1-2; 7 bases are shared with TRBD1. There are 15 residues in the CDR3. The germline gives CDR1 MNHEY, CDR2 SMNVEV (reference sequence). V was clipped by 5 bases and J by 7 bases; unmatched bases: 13. CDR3 sequence (DNA): TGTGCCAGCAGTCCGCACCGACAGGGCTCGGGTGGCTACACCTTC. This sequence encodes CASSPHRQGSGGYTF.

This chain connects TRBV18 to TRBJ2-7; D is ambiguous. The CDR3 contains 12 residues. Germline CDR1 KGHSH, CDR2 LQKENI. V was shortened by 2 bases and J by 7 bases, with 9 bases between the two germline ends. CDR3 sequence (DNA): TGTGCCAGCTCACCAGCCAGACAAGAGCAGTACTTC. It translates to CASSPARQEQYF.

Comment on this clone: The junction shows a germline mismatch at one end, possibly a read error. This chain joins TRBV5-4 and TRBJ1-2, with D unclear. Germline V gives CDR1 SGHNT, CDR2 YYREEE (reference sequence). This CDR3 is 14 amino acids long. As DNA, the CDR3 is TGCGCCAGCAGCCAAGTCGCGGGCGCGGGAGGCTACACCTTC. Translation gives CASSQVAGAGGYTF.

This sequence joins TRBV4-3 and TRBJ2-5; the match to TRBD1 covers 10 bases. The CDR3 contains 16 residues. Germline loops: CDR1 LGHNA, CDR2 YSLEER. V was clipped by 2 bases and J by 0 bases; unmatched bases: 3. CDR3 coding DNA: TGCGCCAGCAGCCAAACCGGGACAGGGGACCAAGAGACCCAGTACTTC. Its protein is CASSQTGTGDQETQYF.

This clone was counted only a few times. The genes are TRBV9 and TRBJ2-2; 8 nucleotides align to TRBD1. The CDR3 has 15 amino acids. In germline, CDR1 is SGDLS, CDR2 YYNGEE. After removal of 3 bases from V and 7 bases from J, the junction contained 8 bases not matched to a gene. The CDR3 DNA reads TGTGCCAGCAGCGCCACCGGGACAGGAGGCGGGGAGCTGTTTTTT. This sequence encodes CASSATGTGGGELFF.

The chain carries TRBV28 and TRBJ1-2, with TRBD1 identical over 7 bases. The CDR3 sequence is 13 residues long. With 4 bases clipped from V and 7 bases from J, the junction kept 6 bases outside the gene matches. CDR1 MDHEN and CDR2 SYDVKM come from the germline V gene. The CDR3: CASSSPQGGGYTF. The CDR3 bases are TGTGCCAGCAGTTCCCCCCAGGGGGGTGGCTACACCTTC.

With respect to this clone: The junction shows a germline mismatch at one end, possibly a read error. V gene TRBV6-4 combines with J gene TRBJ2-7; the match to TRBD1 covers 11 bases. Looked up from germline, CDR1 is MRHNA and CDR2 is SNTAGT. CDR3 length: 15 amino acids. The CDR3 region is CASSYSDRGLAEQYF. Here the CDR3 DNA reads TGTGCCAGCAGTTACTCGGACAGGGGGCTGGCCGAGCAGTACTTC.

The V gene is TRBV9, the J gene TRBJ2-7, with D uncertain. This CDR3 is built from 14 residues. V dropped 0 bases and J dropped 0 bases, with 7 bases sitting between them. Looked up from germline, CDR1 is SGDLS and CDR2 is YYNGEE. The CDR3, as DNA: TGTGCCAGCAGCGTAGTAGGGCACTCCTACGAGCAGTACTTC. Translation: CASSVVGHSYEQYF.

The chain recombines TRBV6-5 with TRBJ2-7; D call uncertain. CDR3 size: 15 residues. V was cut by 2 bases and J by 5 bases, with 16 bases left in between. Germline CDR1 and CDR2: MNHEY and SVGAGI. CDR3 sequence (DNA): TGTGCCAGCAGTTACGGTAGGCAGCCCGGCCACGAGCAGTACTTC. Its translation is CASSYGRQPGHEQYF.

This clone has just a few counts. V usage is TRBV6-1 and J usage is TRBJ2-7, with D hard to call. V shed 5 bases and J shed 3 bases, with 11 bases lying between them. Germline V gene data show CDR1 as MNHNS and CDR2 as SASEGT. The length of the CDR3 is 13 residues. This chain's CDR3 is CASSPGRFYEQYF. CDR3 in DNA: TGTGCCAGCAGTCCAGGTCGCTTCTACGAGCAGTACTTC.

At least ten counts were recorded for this clone. The rearrangement uses TRBV6-1 and TRBJ2-7; 8 nucleotides line up with TRBD1. The V gene's germline CDR1 is MNHNS and CDR2 SASEGT. CDR3 length: 13 amino acids. V lost 6 bases to trimming and J lost 2 bases; unmatched junction nucleotides: 3. The DNA for the CDR3 is TGTGCCAGCAGGGACAGGGATACCTACGAGCAGTACTTC. Encoded protein: CASRDRDTYEQYF.

This clone was seen a few times. This rearrangement joins TRBV28 to TRBJ1-1; 7 bases are shared with TRBD1. Unmatched junction bases numbered 5, after V lost 3 bases and J lost 4 bases. Germline V lookup: CDR1 MDHEN, CDR2 SYDVKM. There are 14 residues in the CDR3. The CDR3 sequence is CASSFPGQLTEAFF. The DNA of the CDR3 is TGTGCCAGCAGTTTCCCGGGACAGCTCACTGAAGCTTTCTTT.

This clone was observed a few times. The chain combines TRBV19 with TRBJ2-6, with unresolved D. Trimming removed 3 bases from V and 2 bases from J, with 5 bases in between. CDR1 and CDR2 from the germline V gene are LNHDA and SQIVND (reference sequence). The length of the CDR3 is 14 residues. The CDR3 bases are TGTGCCAGTAGTATCACCGCTGGGGCCAACGTCCTGACTTTC. It codes for CASSITAGANVLTF. Full variable domain (remainder filled in from reference TRBV19 and TRBJ2-6): DGGITQSPKYLFRKEGQNVTLSCEQNLNHDAMYWYRQDPGQGLRLIYYSQIVNDFQKGDIAEGYSVSREKKESFPLTVTSAQKNPTAFYLCASSITAGANVLTFGAGSRLTVL.

The rearrangement uses TRBV5-6 and TRBJ2-1, with 9 bases fitting TRBD1. With 4 bases clipped from V and 6 bases from J, the junction kept 5 bases outside the gene matches. Germline V CDR1 and CDR2: SGHDT, YYEEEE. The CDR3 runs to 14 residues. CDR3 sequence (DNA): TGTGCCAGCAGCCGGACAGGGGAGGCCAATGAGCAGTTCTTC. It translates to CASSRTGEANEQFF.

The V and J genes are TRBV14 and TRBJ2-7; 9 nucleotides align to TRBD2. Germline assignment: CDR1 SGHDN and CDR2 FVKESK. V lost 5 bases to trimming and J lost 4 bases; unmatched junction nucleotides: 3. The CDR3 spans 13 residues. The CDR3 DNA reads TGTGCCAGCAGCTCGGGACTAGCATACGAGCAGTACTTC. Translated: CASSSGLAYEQYF.

The chain couples TRBV7-9 to TRBJ1-2; TRBD1 matches at 12 bases. V was pared by 4 bases and J by 8 bases, with 5 bases of the junction left unmatched. The CDR3 sequence is 14 residues long. Germline V lookup: CDR1 SEHNR, CDR2 FQNEAQ (reference sequence). The CDR3 region is CASSSGQGAHGYTF. The CDR3 nucleotides read TGTGCCAGCAGCTCGGGACAGGGGGCACACGGCTACACCTTC.

The chain recombines TRBV6-5 with TRBJ1-1; no definite D call. The V gene's germline CDR1 is MNHEY and CDR2 SVGAGI. The CDR3 runs to 11 residues. Trimming cost V 7 bases and J 1 base, with 4 bases left between them. CDR3 loop: CASMRNTEAFF. The CDR3 coding sequence is TGTGCCAGCATGCGGAACACTGAAGCTTTCTTT.

This clone was detected a few times. The V call is TRBV30, the J call TRBJ1-5; unclear D gene. The CDR3 extends over 15 amino acids. The germline CDR1 and CDR2 sequences are GTSNPN and SVGIG (reference sequence). V lost 3 bases and J 1 base, leaving 13 bases between the germline ends. CDR3 region: CAWRVGGFSNQPQHF. The CDR3 region has the DNA TGTGCCTGGAGGGTAGGCGGTTTCAGCAATCAGCCCCAGCATTTT.

This chain uses TRBV6-6 with TRBJ1-6; possibly TRBD1 for D (5 bases). The V and J ends lost 2 bases and 10 bases respectively, with 6 bases between them. Germline V gives CDR1 MNHNY, CDR2 SVGAGI (reference sequence). CDR3 length equals 12 residues. CDR3 sequence reads: CASSYGGSPLHF. The CDR3, as DNA: TGTGCCAGCAGTTACGGGGGATCACCCCTCCACTTT.

The chain joins TRBV7-3 to TRBJ1-1, with D unresolved. The CDR3 contains 13 residues. CDR1 SGHTA and CDR2 FQGTGA come from the germline V gene. V lost 5 bases and J lost 7, with 14 bases in between. The CDR3 reads CASSRGRNSEAFF. The CDR3 DNA sequence: TGTGCCAGCAGCAGAGGGAGAAATAGTGAAGCTTTCTTT.